The rows below give T cell receptor beta chains drawn from one sample of a study of CD8 T cells in ankylosing spondylitis. TCRdb re-called the 5' RACE reads through MiXCR, storing one row per CDR3 protein. The data hold about 400,000 distinct CDR3 sequences, with 20% to 25% observed a single time. Sequencing used blood, either unsorted or a sorted T cell fraction (not recorded which). The receptors shown here come from a male donor with ankylosing spondylitis. The CDR3 runs from the conserved cysteine through the conserved F or W. The order of the fields is J gene, clone size, V gene, D gene, CDR3 protein, CDR3 DNA. The D gene is left open where the match is weak. Clone size is not always given. Where it is, it says once, few, many or a class for expanded clones.

J: TRBJ2-6
size: NA
V: TRBV10-3
D: NA
CDR3: CAISELGPGANVLTF
DNA: TGTGCCATCAGTGAGCTAGGACCGGGGGCCAACGTCCTGACTTTC

J: TRBJ1-1
size: few
V: TRBV18
D: NA
CDR3: CASSPSGGDVEAFF
DNA: TGTGCCAGCTCACCTTCGGGGGGCGATGTTGAAGCTTTCTTT

J: TRBJ2-1
size: few
V: TRBV5-1
D: NA
CDR3: CASSMDSYNEQFF
DNA: TGCGCCAGCAGCATGGACAGTTACAATGAGCAGTTCTTC

J: TRBJ2-1
size: NA
V: TRBV7-6
D: NA
CDR3: CASSGRAEQFF
DNA: TGTGCCAGCAGCGGCCGGGCCGAGCAGTTCTTC

J: TRBJ1-2
size: few
V: TRBV10-3
D: TRBD1
CDR3: CAITGTGGGYTF
DNA: TGTGCCATCACCGGGACAGGGGGAGGCTACACCTTC

J: TRBJ2-3
size: many
V: TRBV20-1
D: NA
CDR3: CSASVVGADTQYF
DNA: TGCAGTGCTAGTGTGGTGGGTGCGGATACGCAGTATTTT

J: TRBJ1-1
size: NA
V: TRBV2
D: NA
CDR3: CASSVGGAVNTEAFF
DNA: TGTGCCAGCAGTGTGGGGGGGGCGGTGAACACTGAAGCTTTCTTT

J: TRBJ2-5
size: NA
V: TRBV25-1
D: NA
CDR3: CASGAGFGSVETQYF
DNA: TGTGCCAGCGGGGCCGGGTTCGGCTCCGTCGAGACCCAGTACTTC

J: TRBJ2-5
size: few
V: TRBV29-1
D: TRBD2
CDR3: CSVGTSGTQETQYF
DNA: TGCAGCGTTGGGACTAGCGGTACACAAGAGACCCAGTACTTC

J: TRBJ2-7
size: few
V: TRBV2
D: TRBD2
CDR3: CASSSRLARRSSYEQYF
DNA: TGTGCCAGCAGCTCCAGACTAGCGAGGCGATCCTCCTACGAGCAGTACTTC

J: TRBJ2-7
size: many
V: TRBV10-3
D: TRBD1
CDR3: CAISGTAASYEQYF
DNA: TGTGCCATCAGCGGGACAGCGGCATCCTACGAGCAGTACTTC

J: TRBJ1-1
size: NA
V: TRBV2
D: TRBD1
CDR3: CASGSRQGLNTEAFF
DNA: TGTGCCAGCGGATCTCGACAGGGGCTGAACACTGAAGCTTTCTTT

J: TRBJ1-1
size: few
V: TRBV7-9
D: NA
CDR3: CASIKLPNTEAFF
DNA: TGTGCCAGCATCAAGTTGCCGAACACTGAAGCTTTCTTT

J: TRBJ1-4
size: NA
V: TRBV20-1
D: NA
CDR3: CSATPLRVFNEKLFF
DNA: TGCAGTGCTACTCCTCTCAGGGTTTTCAATGAAAAACTGTTTTTT

J: TRBJ2-2
size: NA
V: TRBV7-3
D: NA
CDR3: CASSPRSVTGELFF
DNA: TGTGCCAGCAGCCCTAGATCAGTCACCGGGGAGCTGTTTTTT

J: TRBJ2-1
size: NA
V: TRBV15
D: NA
CDR3: CATSRDVAGGNEQFF
DNA: TGTGCCACCAGCAGAGATGTTGCCGGGGGCAATGAGCAGTTCTTC

J: TRBJ2-3
size: NA
V: TRBV10-3
D: TRBD1
CDR3: CAISGQGYEDTQYF
DNA: TGTGCCATCAGTGGACAGGGCTACGAAGATACGCAGTATTTT

J: TRBJ2-7
size: NA
V: TRBV20-1
D: NA
CDR3: CSARASGVNEQYF
DNA: TGCAGTGCTAGAGCATCGGGAGTAAACGAGCAGTACTTC

J: TRBJ2-1
size: few
V: TRBV7-3
D: TRBD2
CDR3: CASSLTRLAGRNNEQFF
DNA: TGTGCCAGCAGCTTAACACGACTAGCGGGAAGAAACAATGAGCAGTTCTTC

J: TRBJ1-1
size: few
V: TRBV12-3/TRBV12-4
D: TRBD1
CDR3: CASSWDRRNTEAFF
DNA: TGTGCCAGCAGTTGGGACAGGAGGAACACTGAAGCTTTCTTT

J: TRBJ2-7
size: once
V: TRBV5-1
D: NA
CDR3: CASSYAGTKSYEQYF
DNA: TGCGCCAGCAGCTATGCCGGGACAAAATCCTACGAGCAGTACTTC

J: TRBJ1-5
size: NA
V: TRBV12-3/TRBV12-4
D: TRBD1
CDR3: CASSPRTGKLSDSNQPQHF
DNA: TGTGCCAGCAGCCCGCGGACAGGGAAACTTTCGGATAGCAATCAGCCCCAGCATTTT

J: TRBJ2-3
size: NA
V: TRBV15
D: NA
CDR3: CATSSRHPTTDTQYF
DNA: TGTGCCACCAGCAGCCGACACCCAACAACAGATACGCAGTATTTT

J: TRBJ2-7
size: NA
V: TRBV25-1
D: NA
CDR3: CASSDGDLTEQYF
DNA: TGTGCCAGCAGTGATGGAGATTTGACGGAGCAGTACTTC

J: TRBJ2-7
size: few
V: TRBV5-6
D: NA
CDR3: CASSVVRRRYEQYF
DNA: TGTGCCAGCAGCGTTGTTCGGCGTCGCTACGAGCAGTACTTC

J: TRBJ2-1
size: NA
V: TRBV12-3/TRBV12-4
D: NA
CDR3: CASSFGLYEQFF
DNA: TGTGCCAGCAGTTTTGGTCTATATGAGCAGTTCTTC

J: TRBJ1-1
size: NA
V: TRBV12-3/TRBV12-4
D: NA
CDR3: CASSFVFLGQSNTEAFF
DNA: TGTGCCAGCAGTTTCGTTTTTTTAGGCCAGTCGAACACTGAAGCTTTCTTT

J: TRBJ2-5
size: few
V: TRBV12-3/TRBV12-4
D: TRBD1
CDR3: CASSPLFKGAGTQYF
DNA: TGTGCCAGCAGCCCCCTTTTTAAGGGGGCGGGGACCCAGTACTTC

J: TRBJ1-5
size: NA
V: TRBV2
D: NA
CDR3: CASSEGKAAVGPQHF
DNA: TGTGCCAGCAGTGAAGGCAAGGCGGCCGTAGGGCCCCAGCATTTT

J: TRBJ2-7
size: NA
V: TRBV2
D: TRBD1
CDR3: CASTEDRALSYEQYF
DNA: TGTGCCAGCACCGAAGACAGGGCCCTGTCCTACGAGCAGTACTTC

J: TRBJ2-1
size: few
V: TRBV29-1
D: NA
CDR3: CSVKVSYEQFF
DNA: TGCAGCGTAAAGGTATCCTATGAGCAGTTCTTC

J: TRBJ2-2
size: few
V: TRBV12-3/TRBV12-4
D: NA
CDR3: CASSIRPNTGELFF
DNA: TGTGCCAGCAGTATACGGCCGAACACCGGGGAGCTGTTTTTT

J: TRBJ2-2
size: NA
V: TRBV7-9
D: TRBD2
CDR3: CASRRRGTSGTGELFF
DNA: TGTGCCAGCAGGCGACGAGGGACTAGCGGCACCGGGGAGCTGTTTTTT

J: TRBJ2-7
size: NA
V: TRBV6-5
D: TRBD1
CDR3: CASSSQGARNEQYF
DNA: TGTGCCAGCAGTTCACAGGGGGCGAGGAACGAGCAGTACTTC

J: TRBJ2-1
size: NA
V: TRBV18
D: TRBD2
CDR3: CASSRYSGSIDEQFF
DNA: TGTGCCAGCTCACGTTATAGCGGGAGTATCGATGAGCAGTTCTTC

J: TRBJ2-2
size: few
V: TRBV12-3/TRBV12-4
D: NA
CDR3: CASSLPPKRVAGELFF
DNA: TGTGCCAGCAGTTTGCCCCCAAAGCGAGTGGCCGGGGAGCTGTTTTTT

J: TRBJ2-1
size: few
V: TRBV20-1
D: TRBD2
CDR3: CSAPTRGAGVNEQFF
DNA: TGCAGTGCTCCTACGCGAGGAGCGGGAGTTAATGAGCAGTTCTTC

J: TRBJ1-1
size: NA
V: TRBV5-1
D: NA
CDR3: CASSQTVLNTEAFF
DNA: TGCGCCAGCAGCCAGACAGTCTTGAACACTGAAGCTTTCTTT

J: TRBJ2-3
size: NA
V: TRBV7-9
D: NA
CDR3: CASSLGRADTDTQYF
DNA: TGTGCCAGCAGTTTGGGACGGGCAGACACAGATACGCAGTATTTT

J: TRBJ2-2
size: few
V: TRBV20-1
D: TRBD2
CDR3: CSATPGSGRIGGELFF
DNA: TGCAGTGCTACTCCGGGGAGCGGGAGGATTGGCGGGGAGCTGTTTTTT

J: TRBJ1-5
size: few
V: TRBV2
D: NA
CDR3: CASSVFTGPYSNQPQHF
DNA: TGTGCCAGCAGTGTTTTCACCGGGCCTTATAGCAATCAGCCCCAGCATTTT

J: TRBJ2-1
size: many
V: TRBV5-8
D: NA
CDR3: CASSPYFRKYNEQFF
DNA: TGTGCCAGCAGCCCCTATTTTCGAAAGTACAATGAGCAGTTCTTC

J: TRBJ1-4
size: NA
V: TRBV7-2
D: NA
CDR3: CASSTDRSGEKLFF
DNA: TGTGCCAGCAGCACAGACAGGAGCGGTGAAAAACTGTTTTTT

J: TRBJ2-5
size: few
V: TRBV12-5
D: TRBD1
CDR3: CASGLPRTGGQETQYF
DNA: TGTGCTAGTGGTTTGCCCCGGACAGGGGGCCAAGAGACCCAGTACTTC

J: TRBJ2-1
size: few
V: TRBV24-1
D: TRBD2
CDR3: CATSEPSGGGAHEQFF
DNA: TGTGCCACCAGTGAACCTAGCGGGGGTGGGGCCCATGAGCAGTTCTTC

J: TRBJ2-5
size: few
V: TRBV18
D: NA
CDR3: CASSPNLQETQYF
DNA: TGTGCCAGCTCACCTAACCTCCAAGAGACCCAGTACTTC

J: TRBJ2-5
size: NA
V: TRBV5-1
D: TRBD1
CDR3: CASSLEWTGLETQYF
DNA: TGCGCCAGCAGCTTGGAATGGACAGGGTTGGAGACCCAGTACTTC

J: TRBJ1-1
size: NA
V: TRBV20-1
D: NA
CDR3: CSARDPREGWDTEAFF
DNA: TGCAGTGCTAGAGATCCCCGGGAGGGATGGGACACTGAAGCTTTCTTT

J: TRBJ2-2
size: NA
V: TRBV12-3/TRBV12-4
D: NA
CDR3: CASRSNLGGELFF
DNA: TGTGCCAGCAGGTCAAACCTTGGAGGGGAGCTGTTTTTT

J: TRBJ2-2
size: few
V: TRBV7-9
D: NA
CDR3: CASPRTTNTGELFF
DNA: TGTGCCAGCCCCCGGACAACGAACACCGGGGAGCTGTTTTTT

J: TRBJ1-4
size: few
V: TRBV7-9
D: NA
CDR3: CASSPLVATNEKLFF
DNA: TGTGCCAGCAGCCCGTTGGTGGCAACTAATGAAAAACTGTTTTTT

J: TRBJ2-7
size: few
V: TRBV14
D: NA
CDR3: CASSPGLFSYEQYF
DNA: TGTGCCAGCAGCCCAGGGCTTTTCTCCTACGAGCAGTACTTC

J: TRBJ2-7
size: NA
V: TRBV5-6
D: NA
CDR3: CASSPGRYYEQYF
DNA: TGTGCCAGCAGCCCGGGACGGTACTACGAGCAGTACTTC

J: TRBJ2-5
size: few
V: TRBV10-3
D: NA
CDR3: CAISKTRGGETQYF
DNA: TGTGCCATCAGCAAGACTAGGGGCGGAGAGACCCAGTACTTC

J: TRBJ1-1
size: NA
V: TRBV30
D: NA
CDR3: CAWRWQAWAEAFF
DNA: TGTGCCTGGAGGTGGCAGGCGTGGGCTGAAGCTTTCTTT

J: TRBJ1-1
size: NA
V: TRBV20-1
D: TRBD1
CDR3: CSARDLGQPMNTEAFF
DNA: TGCAGTGCTAGAGACCTGGGACAGCCTATGAACACTGAAGCTTTCTTT

J: TRBJ2-5
size: NA
V: TRBV5-1
D: NA
CDR3: CASSPVGGLETQYF
DNA: TGCGCCAGCAGCCCTGTAGGGGGACTAGAGACCCAGTACTTC

J: TRBJ2-1
size: few
V: TRBV5-6
D: TRBD2
CDR3: CASSLPRGGNEQFF
DNA: TGTGCCAGCAGCTTACCCCGGGGGGGCAATGAGCAGTTCTTC